The entry below describes one T cell receptor (beta chain). What it recognizes is unknown. In germline, CDR1 is MNHNS, CDR2 SASEGT. V gave up 2 bases and J gave up 1 base, with 11 bases separating them. This CDR3 is 15 amino acids long. Specified treatment: roughly 11-day PBMC culture with coronavirus spike peptide pools or control peptides (ViraFEST assay). An Oncomine TCR Beta short-read assay was used to sequence the DNA from cultured CD4+ T cells. One entry per CDR3 protein, called by TCRdb with MiXCR from the PCR reads. Found here are about 15,000 distinct CDR3 sequences, approximately 52% of them singletons; the top ten hold approximately 7.2%. The data were taken from a study of vaccination and CD4 T cells after COVID-19.

The source material was CD4+ T cells from blood, cultured in vitro. The receptor was derived from a human donor who had recovered from COVID-19. The rearrangement joins TRBV6-1 to TRBJ1-1, with D uncertain. The CDR3 reads CASSELRGQNTEAFF. The CDR3 DNA follows: TGTGCCAGCAGTGAACTTCGGGGTCAGAACACTGAAGCTTTCTTT.